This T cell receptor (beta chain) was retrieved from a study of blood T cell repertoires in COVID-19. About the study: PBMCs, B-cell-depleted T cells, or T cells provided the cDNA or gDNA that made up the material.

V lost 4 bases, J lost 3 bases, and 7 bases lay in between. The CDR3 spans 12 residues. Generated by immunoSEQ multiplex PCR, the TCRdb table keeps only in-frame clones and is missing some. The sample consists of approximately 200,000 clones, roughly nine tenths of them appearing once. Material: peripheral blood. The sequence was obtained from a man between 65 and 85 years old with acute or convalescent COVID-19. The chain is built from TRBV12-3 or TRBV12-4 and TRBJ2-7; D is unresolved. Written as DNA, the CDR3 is TGTGCCAGCAGTTACGGTCGCTACGAGCAGTACTTC. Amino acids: CASSYGRYEQYF.